This T cell receptor beta chain was recorded in a study of T cell responses to AZD1222 COVID-19 vaccine. Study-wide context: Researchers grouped second doses given at about 4 or about 12 weeks into one pool.

There are 13 residues in the CDR3. In germline, CDR1 is SGHTS, CDR2 YDEGEE. Trimming took 6 bases from V and 7 from J; bases not matched to a gene: 6. Comment on this clone: No antigen is known for it.

Findings and caveats of the study: Just five or six AZD1222 recipients tested seropositive at baseline. Reportedly, nearly half the spike-specific TCRs target unmutated variant regions. Vaccine-related CD4 TCRs covered spike, predominating at 160-218 and 743-854.

The table came from immunoSEQ multiplex PCR; TCRdb's copy has only in-frame clones and leaves some out. The data show 80,000 to 95,000 clones, with more than 80% seen just once and around 5.8% held by the top ten. The sequencing here drew on peripheral blood, taken on day 0 of AZD1222 vaccination. This chain connects TRBV5-8 to TRBJ1-5, with 8 bases lining up with TRBD1. The receptor was isolated from an adult in good health. DNA of the CDR3: TGTGCCAGCACTGAGCGGGACAGGCAGCCCCAGCATTTT. It specifies CASTERDRQPQHF. Using reference TRBV5-8 and TRBJ1-5 for the parts outside the CDR3, the full variable domain is EAGVTQSPTHLIKTRGQQATLRCSPISGHTSVYWYQQALGLGLQFLLWYDEGEERNRGNFPPRFSGRQFPNYSSELNVNALELEDSALYLCASTERDRQPQHFGDGTRLSIL.